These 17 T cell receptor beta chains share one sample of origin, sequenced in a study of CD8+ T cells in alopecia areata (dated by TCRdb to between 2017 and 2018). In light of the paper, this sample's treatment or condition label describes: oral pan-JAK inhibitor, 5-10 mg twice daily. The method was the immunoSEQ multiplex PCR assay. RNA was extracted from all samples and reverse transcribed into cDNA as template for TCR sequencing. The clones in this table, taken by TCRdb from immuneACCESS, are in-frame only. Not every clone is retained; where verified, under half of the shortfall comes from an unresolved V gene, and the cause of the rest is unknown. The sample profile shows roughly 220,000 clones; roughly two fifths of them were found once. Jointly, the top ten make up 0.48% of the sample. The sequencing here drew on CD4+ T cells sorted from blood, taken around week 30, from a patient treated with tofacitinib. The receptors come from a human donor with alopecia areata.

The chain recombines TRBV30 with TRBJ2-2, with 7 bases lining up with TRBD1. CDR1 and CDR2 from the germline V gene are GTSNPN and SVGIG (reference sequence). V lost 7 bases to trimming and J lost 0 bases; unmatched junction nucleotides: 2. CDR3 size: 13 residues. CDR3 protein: CASGTANTGELFF. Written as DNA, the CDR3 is TGTGCCTCTGGGACAGCGAACACCGGGGAGCTGTTTTTT.

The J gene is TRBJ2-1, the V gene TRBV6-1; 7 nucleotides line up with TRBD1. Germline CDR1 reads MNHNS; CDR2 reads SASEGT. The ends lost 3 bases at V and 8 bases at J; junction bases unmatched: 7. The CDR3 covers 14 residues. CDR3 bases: TGTGCCAGCAGTGACCGGGACAGTGGCGATGAGCAGTTCTTC. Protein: CASSDRDSGDEQFF.

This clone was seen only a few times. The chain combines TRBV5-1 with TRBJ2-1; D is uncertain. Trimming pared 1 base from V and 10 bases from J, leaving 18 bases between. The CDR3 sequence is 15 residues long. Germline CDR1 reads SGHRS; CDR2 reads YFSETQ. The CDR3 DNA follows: TGCGCCAGCAGCTTGTTCATATCGACGGACGAGGAGCAGTTCTTC. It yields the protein CASSLFISTDEEQFF.

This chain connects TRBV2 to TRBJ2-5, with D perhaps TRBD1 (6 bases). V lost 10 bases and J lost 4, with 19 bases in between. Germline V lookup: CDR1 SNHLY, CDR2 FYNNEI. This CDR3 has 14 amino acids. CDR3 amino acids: CATTRSGDGETQYF. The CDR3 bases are TGTGCCACTACGAGGTCAGGGGATGGAGAGACCCAGTACTTC.

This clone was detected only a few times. Here the CDR3 DNA reads TGTGCCAGTAGTAACCAGGGTCGGCCTGAAGCTTTCTTT. Protein sequence: CASSNQGRPEAFF. The rearrangement links TRBV19 to TRBJ1-1; D is perhaps TRBD1 (5 bases). Germline V gene lookup returns CDR1 LNHDA and CDR2 SQIVND (reference sequence). V lost 4 bases and J lost 6, with 12 bases in between. The CDR3 runs to 13 residues.

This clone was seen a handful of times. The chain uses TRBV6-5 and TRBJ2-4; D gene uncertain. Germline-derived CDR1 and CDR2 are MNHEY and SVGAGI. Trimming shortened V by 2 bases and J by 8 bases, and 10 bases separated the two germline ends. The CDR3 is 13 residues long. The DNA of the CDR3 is TGTGCCAGCAGTTACAGGGCTGGTGACATTCAGTACTTC. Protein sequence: CASSYRAGDIQYF.

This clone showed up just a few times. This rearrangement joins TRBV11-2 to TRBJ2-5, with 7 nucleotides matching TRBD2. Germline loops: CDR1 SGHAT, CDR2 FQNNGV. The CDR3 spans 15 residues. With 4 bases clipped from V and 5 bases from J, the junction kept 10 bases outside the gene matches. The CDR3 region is CASSSIRGRVETQYF. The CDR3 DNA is TGTGCCAGCAGCTCCATCCGAGGGAGGGTTGAGACCCAGTACTTC. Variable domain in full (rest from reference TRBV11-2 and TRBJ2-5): EAGVAQSPRYKIIEKRQSVAFWCNPISGHATLYWYQQILGQGPKLLIQFQNNGVVDDSQLPKDRFSAERLKGVDSTLKIQPAKLEDSAVYLCASSSIRGRVETQYFGPGTRLLVL.

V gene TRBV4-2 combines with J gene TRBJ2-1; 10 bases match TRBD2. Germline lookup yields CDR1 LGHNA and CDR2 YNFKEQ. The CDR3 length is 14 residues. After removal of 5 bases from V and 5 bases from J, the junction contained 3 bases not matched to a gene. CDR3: CASSAGLANNEQFF. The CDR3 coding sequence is TGTGCCAGCAGCGCGGGACTAGCGAACAATGAGCAGTTCTTC.

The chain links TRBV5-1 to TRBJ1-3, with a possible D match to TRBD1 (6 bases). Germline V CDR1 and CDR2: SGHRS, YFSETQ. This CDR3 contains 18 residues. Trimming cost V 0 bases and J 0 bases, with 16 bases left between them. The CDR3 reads CASSLGAGQFFSGNTIYF. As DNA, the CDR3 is TGCGCCAGCAGCTTGGGCGCTGGACAGTTCTTCTCTGGAAACACCATATATTTT.

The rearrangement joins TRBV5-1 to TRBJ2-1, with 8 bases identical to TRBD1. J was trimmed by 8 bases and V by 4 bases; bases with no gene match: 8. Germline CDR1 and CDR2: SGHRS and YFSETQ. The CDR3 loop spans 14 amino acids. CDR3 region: CASSLQGQGHEQFF. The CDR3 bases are TGCGCCAGCAGCCTTCAAGGACAGGGCCATGAGCAGTTCTTC.

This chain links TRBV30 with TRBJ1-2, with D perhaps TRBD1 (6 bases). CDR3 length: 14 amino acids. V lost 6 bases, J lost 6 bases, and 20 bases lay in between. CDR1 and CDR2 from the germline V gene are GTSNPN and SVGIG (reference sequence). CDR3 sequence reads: CACPFWGRQNGYTF. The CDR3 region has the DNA TGTGCCTGTCCGTTTTGGGGGCGCCAGAATGGCTACACCTTC.

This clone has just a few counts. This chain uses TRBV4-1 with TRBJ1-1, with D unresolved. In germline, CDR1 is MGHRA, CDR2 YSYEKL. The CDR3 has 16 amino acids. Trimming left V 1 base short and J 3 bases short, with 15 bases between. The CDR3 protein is CASSQVNLVVYTEAFF. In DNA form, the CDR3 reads TGCGCCAGCAGCCAAGTAAACCTCGTAGTGTACACTGAAGCTTTCTTT.

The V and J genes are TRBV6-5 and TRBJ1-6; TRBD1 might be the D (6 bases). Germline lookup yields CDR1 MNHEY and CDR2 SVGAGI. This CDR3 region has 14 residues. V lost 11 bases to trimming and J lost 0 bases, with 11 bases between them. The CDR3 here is CAGRDNSYNSPLHF. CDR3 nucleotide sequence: TGTGCCGGCCGGGACAACTCCTATAATTCACCCCTCCACTTT.

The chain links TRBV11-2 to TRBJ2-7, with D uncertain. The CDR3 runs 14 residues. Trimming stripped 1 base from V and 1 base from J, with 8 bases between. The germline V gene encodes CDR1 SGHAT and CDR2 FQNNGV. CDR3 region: CASSLVGGSYEQYF. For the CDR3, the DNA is TGTGCCAGCAGCTTAGTTGGCGGATCCTACGAGCAGTACTTC.

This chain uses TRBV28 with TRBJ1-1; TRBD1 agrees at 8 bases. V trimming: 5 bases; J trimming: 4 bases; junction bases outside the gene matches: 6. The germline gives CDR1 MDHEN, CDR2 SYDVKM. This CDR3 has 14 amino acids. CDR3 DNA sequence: TGTGCCAGCAGTCCCTCCGACAGGGGCACTGAAGCTTTCTTT. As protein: CASSPSDRGTEAFF.

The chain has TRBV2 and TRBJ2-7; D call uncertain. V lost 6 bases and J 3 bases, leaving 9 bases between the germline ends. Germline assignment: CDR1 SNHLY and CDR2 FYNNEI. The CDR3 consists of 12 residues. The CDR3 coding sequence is TGTGCCAGCAGACCGGACGGCTACGAGCAGTACTTC. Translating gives CASRPDGYEQYF.

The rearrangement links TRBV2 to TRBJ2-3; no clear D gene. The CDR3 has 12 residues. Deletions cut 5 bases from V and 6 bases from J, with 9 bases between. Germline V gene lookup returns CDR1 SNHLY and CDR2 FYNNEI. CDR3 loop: CASSIGRDTQYF. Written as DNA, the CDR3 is TGTGCCAGCAGTATAGGACGGGATACGCAGTATTTT.